This TCR beta chain was sequenced in a study of cytomegalovirus exposure and HLA in healthy donors. With regard to this clone: The target antigen is unknown.

General study points: Highly shared variants forming one cluster were likely a sequencing artifact. An analysis was carried out at a later point. It showed that HLA-associated TCR beta chains were more clonally expanded than equally common non-associated chains. Most CMV-associated TCR beta chains were later found to appear HLA-restricted.

13 Jbeta primers and 60 Vbeta primers were used for the PCR. Data came from immunoSEQ multiplex PCR; TCRdb stores just in-frame clones and leaves some out. The repertoire consists of about 200,000 clones, with around nine tenths occurring once and the leading ten covering around 0.3%. Germline V gene sequence: CDR1 SGHAT, CDR2 FQDESV (reference sequence). J gave up 3 bases and V 5 bases, and 4 bases lay outside the gene matches. The CDR3 is made up of 17 amino acids. Likely unrecorded immune exposures existed in these nominally healthy donors. Sequenced material: PBMCs. This sequence joins TRBV11-1 and TRBJ2-2; 15 positions match TRBD2. The source of this sequence is a woman in her twenties or thirties in good health and CMV-seronegative. CDR3 residues: CASSSGLAGGDTGELFF. The CDR3 bases are TGTGCCAGCAGCAGCGGACTAGCGGGAGGGGACACCGGGGAGCTGTTTTTT.